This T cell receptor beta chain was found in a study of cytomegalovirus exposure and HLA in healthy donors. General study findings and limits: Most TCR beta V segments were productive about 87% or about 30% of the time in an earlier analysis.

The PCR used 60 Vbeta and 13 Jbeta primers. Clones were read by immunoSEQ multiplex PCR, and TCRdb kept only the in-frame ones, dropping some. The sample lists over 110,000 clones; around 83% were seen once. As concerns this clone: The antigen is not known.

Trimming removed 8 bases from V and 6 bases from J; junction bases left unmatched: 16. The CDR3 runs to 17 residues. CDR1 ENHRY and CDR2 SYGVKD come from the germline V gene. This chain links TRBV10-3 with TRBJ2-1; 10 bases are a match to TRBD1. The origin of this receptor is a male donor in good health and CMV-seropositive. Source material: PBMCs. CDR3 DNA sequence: TGTGCCATCCCCCGCTCCCAGACAGGGGGCCGCCCCAATGAGCAGTTCTTC. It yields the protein CAIPRSQTGGRPNEQFF.